The present entry profiles one T cell receptor beta chain with its context. The CDR3 runs 14 residues. V lost 0 bases and J lost 1, with 8 bases in between. Germline V gene sequence: CDR1 SGHRS, CDR2 YFSETQ. Libraries were prepared by immunoSEQ multiplex PCR; TCRdb keeps only in-frame clonotypes and omits some of them. The sample lists 20,000 to 30,000 clones; 83% were seen once. This entry belongs to a study of graft-versus-host responses after intestinal transplantation. Study context: Multivisceral, liver-intestinal, or isolated intestinal grafts were transplanted into recipients.

The sequence was collected from a human patient who received an intestinal transplant, so some T cells may come from the graft donor. Sequencing used PBMCs, obtained approximately four weeks after intestinal transplant. The gene calls are TRBV5-1 and TRBJ2-7; TRBD2 might be the D (5 bases). The CDR3 region is CASSLARASYEQYF. The DNA of the CDR3 is TGCGCCAGCAGCTTGGCGCGGGCTTCCTACGAGCAGTACTTC. Supplemented by reference TRBV5-1 and TRBJ2-7, the full variable domain reads KAGVTQTPRYLIKTRGQQVTLSCSPISGHRSVSWYQQTPGQGLQFLFEYFSETQRNKGNFPGRFSGRQFSNSRSEMNVSTLELGDSALYLCASSLARASYEQYFGPGTRLTVT.